This T cell receptor (beta chain) derives from a study of T cell changes during pregnancy in multiple sclerosis. V was clipped by 2 bases and J by 1 base, with 11 bases between them. Germline V gives CDR1 SGDLS, CDR2 YYNGEE. This CDR3 region has 15 residues. Repertoires were generated with immunoSEQ multiplex PCR, while TCRdb's copy carries only in-frame clones and drops some. The table shows under 50,000 clones, with roughly 84% occurring only once. Specimen: CD8+ T cells from peripheral blood mononuclear cells, collected in the first trimester of pregnancy. The clonotype originates from a female donor with multiple sclerosis, enrolled in a pregnancy study. The V and J genes are TRBV9 and TRBJ2-3; D might be TRBD1 (5 bases). CDR3 nucleotides: TGTGCCAGCAGCGTTCAGGACACCCGCACAGATACGCAGTATTTT. This sequence encodes CASSVQDTRTDTQYF.